One and the same sample provided the 2 T cell receptor beta chains below, sequenced in a study of blood T cell repertoires in COVID-19. Measured with immunoSEQ multiplex PCR; TCRdb has only the in-frame clones, and not every one. Of roughly 75,000 clones in the sample, more than 65% were seen once. The sample comprised peripheral blood. These receptor sequences come from a man aged 50 to 60 with acute or convalescent COVID-19.

In regard to this clone: The junction departs from germline at one end; a sequencing error may be responsible. V and J are TRBV5-8 and TRBJ1-2, with D possibly TRBD1 on 5 matching bases. This CDR3 is built from 15 residues. Per germline, CDR1 SGHTS and CDR2 YDEGEE. Written as DNA, the CDR3 is TGTGCCGGCAGCTTGAATTTGGTGGGGCCTTGGGGCTACACCTTC. As protein: CAGSLNLVGPWGYTF.

The chain employs TRBV10-3 and TRBJ1-2, with D maybe TRBD1 (6 bases). The CDR3 extends over 14 amino acids. Germline lookup yields CDR1 ENHRY and CDR2 SYGVKD. V shed 5 bases and J shed 2 bases, with 12 bases lying between them. The CDR3 here is CAISPSQGNYGYTF. CDR3 in DNA: TGTGCCATCAGTCCGTCCCAGGGGAACTATGGCTACACCTTC.